This TCR beta chain was retrieved from a study of T cell responses to AZD1222 COVID-19 vaccine. Study-wide results and caveats: Along spike, vaccine-associated CD4 TCRs were found throughout, with dominance at 160-218 and 743-854. Spike-specific TCR breadth and depth were elevated following two AZD1222 doses. Among those given AZD1222, only 6 or 7 were seropositive at baseline.

TCRdb's copy holds only in-frame clones and misses some; the assay was immunoSEQ multiplex PCR. The sample has 95,000 to 150,000 clones, around 85% seen once. This CDR3 region has 14 residues. With V trimmed by 8 bases and J by 4 bases, 10 bases remained unmatched. Germline V gene lookup returns CDR1 SNHLY and CDR2 FYNNEI. About this clone itself: No antigen is known for it.

This TCR was recovered from an adult in good health. This chain uses TRBV2 with TRBJ2-7; 8 bases map to TRBD1. The sample in question was peripheral blood, obtained on day 0 of AZD1222 vaccination. The CDR3 coding sequence is TGTGCCAGCCGCGTCGCAGGGGGCCAGTACGAGCAGTACTTC. This codes for CASRVAGGQYEQYF.